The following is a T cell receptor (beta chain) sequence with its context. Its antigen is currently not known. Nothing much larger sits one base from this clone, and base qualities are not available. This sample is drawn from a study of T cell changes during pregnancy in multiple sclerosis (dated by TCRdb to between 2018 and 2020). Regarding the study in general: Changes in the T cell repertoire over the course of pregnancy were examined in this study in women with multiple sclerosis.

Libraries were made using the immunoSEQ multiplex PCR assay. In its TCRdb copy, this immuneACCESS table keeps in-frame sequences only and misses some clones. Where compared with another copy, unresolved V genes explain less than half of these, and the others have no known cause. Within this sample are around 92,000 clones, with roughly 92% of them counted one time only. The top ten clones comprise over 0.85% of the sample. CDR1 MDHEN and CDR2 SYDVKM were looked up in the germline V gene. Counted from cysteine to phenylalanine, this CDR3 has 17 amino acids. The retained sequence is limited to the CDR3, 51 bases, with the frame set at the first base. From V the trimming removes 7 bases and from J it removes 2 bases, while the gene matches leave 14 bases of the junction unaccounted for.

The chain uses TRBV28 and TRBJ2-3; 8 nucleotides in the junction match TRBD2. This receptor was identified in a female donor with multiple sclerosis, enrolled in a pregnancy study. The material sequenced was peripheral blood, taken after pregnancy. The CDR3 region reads CASTGGMTSDSTDTQYF. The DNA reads TGTGCCAGCACTGGTGGGATGACTAGCGACTCCACAGATACGCAGTATTTT.